Listed here are 23 T cell receptor beta chains from one sample, sequenced in a study of blood T cell repertoires in COVID-19. Generated by immunoSEQ multiplex PCR, the TCRdb table keeps only in-frame clones and is missing some. The table lists 15,000 or so clones, around 87% of them singletons, with around 16% in the top ten. Sequencing was performed on peripheral blood. All receptors come from a human donor in a cohort sampled during active COVID-19.

V gene TRBV7-9 combines with J gene TRBJ2-7, with a tentative D call TRBD2 (6 bases). Germline V lookup: CDR1 SEHNR, CDR2 FQNEAQ (reference sequence). V lost 1 base, J lost 2 bases, and 9 bases lay in between. This CDR3 contains 14 residues. The chain's CDR3 is CASSLGGEAYEQYF. CDR3 nucleotide sequence: TGTGCCAGCAGCTTAGGGGGGGAAGCCTACGAGCAGTACTTC.

The chain uses TRBV6-2 or TRBV6-3 and TRBJ2-1; TRBD2 might be the D (6 bases). Germline CDR1 reads MNHEY; CDR2 reads SVGEGT. V shed 2 bases and J shed 16 bases, with 42 bases lying between them. The CDR3 is made up of 21 amino acids. CDR3 in amino acids: CASSYGSNPRGGAQSTTRQFF. The CDR3 DNA is TGTGCCAGCAGTTACGGGTCAAACCCTAGGGGAGGAGCGCAAAGCACAACTCGGCAATTCTTC.

The V gene is TRBV4-3, the J gene TRBJ2-7, with TRBD1 as a possible D gene (8 bases). V shed 1 base and J shed 6 bases, with 16 bases lying between them. Germline V gene sequence: CDR1 LGHNA, CDR2 YSLEER. CDR3 length: 15 amino acids. The CDR3 nucleotides read TGCGCCAGCAGCCAAGGGAACAGGGGGGGATCCGAGCAGTACTTC. Its translation is CASSQGNRGGSEQYF.

The chain carries TRBV5-8 and TRBJ2-5; 16 positions agree with TRBD2. Germline CDR1 SGHTS, CDR2 YDEGEE. The CDR3 is made up of 18 amino acids. V shed 9 bases and J 0 bases; nucleotides not matched to a gene: 11. CDR3 protein: CATDPGLAGGKYQETQYF. The CDR3 DNA reads as TGTGCCACAGACCCGGGACTAGCGGGGGGGAAGTACCAAGAGACCCAGTACTTC.

The V gene is TRBV6-5, the J gene TRBJ1-1; no firm D call. V was cut by 4 bases and J by 6 bases, with 6 bases left in between. The CDR3 loop spans 11 amino acids. Germline values: CDR1 MNHEY, CDR2 SVGAGI. CDR3 coding DNA: TGTGCCAGCAGTTCTGGGCCTGAAGCTTTCTTT. As protein: CASSSGPEAFF.

The V and J genes are TRBV7-3 and TRBJ2-3, with D tentatively TRBD2 (5 bases). The CDR3 extends over 13 amino acids. Trimming removed 4 bases from V and 6 bases from J, with 11 bases in between. In germline, CDR1 is SGHTA, CDR2 FQGTGA. CDR3 loop: CASSSPPSDTQYF. The DNA for the CDR3 is TGTGCCAGCAGCTCCCCTCCTAGCGATACGCAGTATTTT.

The chain uses TRBV4-1 and TRBJ2-1; the match to TRBD2 covers 9 bases. Trimming took 1 base from V and 7 from J; bases not matched to a gene: 11. The CDR3 has 17 residues. Per the germline V gene, CDR1 is MGHRA and CDR2 is YSYEKL. The CDR3 reads CASSQVDLGLAYNEQFF. As DNA, the CDR3 is TGCGCCAGCAGCCAAGTTGATCTAGGACTAGCGTATAATGAGCAGTTCTTC.

The chain joins TRBV27 to TRBJ1-1; TRBD1 is a possible D gene (6 bases). Trimming removed 7 bases at V and 4 bases at J, with 13 bases between. This CDR3 has 13 amino acids. Germline V gene sequence: CDR1 MNHEY, CDR2 SMNVEV (reference sequence). CDR3 nucleotide sequence: TGTGCCAGCAATGCCGCGGGGGCCACTGAAGCTTTCTTT. Protein sequence: CASNAAGATEAFF.

V and J are TRBV6-5 and TRBJ1-1; the D gene is possibly TRBD1 (6 bases). This CDR3 is built from 13 residues. V was shortened by 5 bases and J by 10 bases, with 17 bases between the two germline ends. From germline, CDR1 is MNHEY and CDR2 SVGAGI. The CDR3 spells CASSITGIERAFF. In DNA form, the CDR3 reads TGTGCCAGCAGTATAACAGGGATCGAGAGAGCTTTCTTT.

The J gene is TRBJ1-6, the V gene TRBV9, with unresolved D. V lost 0 bases, J lost 9 bases, and 10 bases lay in between. The CDR3 is 14 amino acids. Germline V gene data show CDR1 as SGDLS and CDR2 as YYNGEE. The CDR3 nucleotides read TGTGCCAGCAGCGTAGGAGGGTTTGGTTCACCCCTCCACTTT. It is translated as CASSVGGFGSPLHF.

This clone was seen a handful of times. The chain employs TRBV12-5 and TRBJ2-7, with 7 bases that match TRBD1. J was trimmed by 0 bases and V by 5 bases; bases with no gene match: 10. Germline V lookup: CDR1 LGHNT, CDR2 FRNRAP. The CDR3 is 16 residues long. In nucleotides, the CDR3 is TGTGCTAGTGGTACTCCGGGACAGAAGAGCTCCTACGAGCAGTACTTC. Protein sequence: CASGTPGQKSSYEQYF.

The rearrangement uses TRBV5-4 and TRBJ2-1, with a tentative D call TRBD1 (6 bases). With 1 base removed from V and 7 bases from J, the gap between germline ends came to 9 bases. CDR1 is SGHNT, CDR2 YYREEE, per germline (reference sequence). The length of the CDR3 is 13 residues. CDR3 sequence reads: CASSLTGQNEQFF. Here the CDR3 DNA reads TGTGCCAGCAGCTTGACAGGGCAGAATGAGCAGTTCTTC.

This sequence joins TRBV4-2 and TRBJ2-1, with 7 bases aligning to TRBD2. CDR3 size: 15 residues. V was pared by 6 bases and J by 5 bases, with 10 bases of the junction left unmatched. The germline CDR1 and CDR2 sequences are LGHNA and YNFKEQ. In DNA form, the CDR3 reads TGTGCCAGCAGTCGAGGCGGGGGAGAGGACAATGAGCAGTTCTTC. Amino acid sequence: CASSRGGGEDNEQFF.

The V call is TRBV18, the J call TRBJ2-1; 10 nucleotides agree with TRBD2. Germline assignment: CDR1 KGHSH and CDR2 LQKENI. The ends lost 6 bases at V and 10 bases at J; junction bases unmatched: 12. This CDR3 contains 15 residues. In DNA, the CDR3 is TGTGCCAGCTCGTCCTCTAGCGGGGGAGTGTGGGAGCAGTTCTTC. Amino acid sequence: CASSSSSGGVWEQFF.

The chain recombines TRBV7-9 with TRBJ2-2, with 7 bases identical to TRBD1. V lost 0 bases to trimming and J lost 3 bases; unmatched junction nucleotides: 1. The CDR3 contains 15 residues. Germline CDR1 reads SEHNR; CDR2 reads FQNEAQ (reference sequence). Here the CDR3 DNA reads TGTGCCAGCAGCTTAGCCGGGACAGACACCGGGGAGCTGTTTTTT. As protein: CASSLAGTDTGELFF.

This clone was observed a few times. The chain carries TRBV6-6 and TRBJ1-1; D call uncertain. Germline V lookup: CDR1 MNHNY, CDR2 SVGAGI (reference sequence). The CDR3 sequence is 14 residues long. Trimming removed 7 bases at V and 3 bases at J, with 15 bases between. This CDR3 is CASITFGGDTEAFF. The DNA of the CDR3 is TGTGCCAGCATTACCTTCGGAGGTGACACTGAAGCTTTCTTT.

This chain uses TRBV18 with TRBJ2-4; possible D gene TRBD1, 6 bases. Trimming pared 0 bases from V and 0 bases from J, leaving 9 bases between. CDR3 length: 16 amino acids. CDR1 KGHSH and CDR2 LQKENI come from the germline V gene. The CDR3 nucleotides are TGTGCCAGCTCACCACCGGACAGTCTAGCCAAAAACATTCAGTACTTC. Translating it yields CASSPPDSLAKNIQYF. Combining the CDR3 with reference TRBV18 and TRBJ2-4 gives the whole variable domain NAGVMQNPRHLVRRRGQEARLRCSPMKGHSHVYWYRQLPEEGLKFMVYLQKENIIDESGMPKERFSAEFPKEGPSILRIQQVVRGDSAAYFCASSPPDSLAKNIQYFGAGTRLSVL.

The rearrangement links TRBV9 to TRBJ2-2; 9 positions match TRBD1. Trimming took 4 bases from V and 7 from J; bases not matched to a gene: 23. The germline V gene has CDR1 SGDLS and CDR2 YYNGEE. There are 20 residues in the CDR3. The CDR3 is CASSLNPQLRTGEAGGELFF. The CDR3 nucleotides read TGTGCCAGCAGCCTGAATCCCCAATTACGGACAGGGGAGGCCGGCGGGGAGCTGTTTTTT.

This clone has a single count. V usage is TRBV7-8 and J usage is TRBJ2-7, with 9 bases matching TRBD2. The junction had 14 bases not matched to a gene; V was cut back by 8 bases and J by 3 bases. Per germline, CDR1 SGHVS and CDR2 FQNEAQ. This CDR3 has 16 amino acids. The CDR3 coding sequence is TGTGCCAGCGCAAGAGGGACTAGCAACACCTACTACGAGCAGTACTTC. Translation: CASARGTSNTYYEQYF. The variable domain in full, completed from reference TRBV7-8 and TRBJ2-7, reads GAGVSQSPRYKVAKRGQDVALRCDPISGHVSLFWYQQALGQGPEFLTYFQNEAQLDKSGLPSDRFFAERPEGSVSTLKIQRTQQEDSAVYLCASARGTSNTYYEQYFGPGTRLTVT.

The chain combines TRBV7-2 with TRBJ2-3, with 14 positions matching TRBD2. Germline loops: CDR1 SGHTA, CDR2 FQGNSA. Germline trimming cut 5 bases from V and 4 bases from J; bases unmatched to any gene: 8. This CDR3 comprises 17 residues. Here the CDR3 reads CASSKSGLAGDADTQYF. In nucleotides, the CDR3 is TGTGCCAGCAGCAAATCGGGACTAGCGGGGGACGCAGATACGCAGTATTTT.

The genes are TRBV6-6 and TRBJ2-7, with TRBD1 matching 10 bases. This CDR3 is 16 amino acids long. The germline V gene encodes CDR1 MNHNY and CDR2 SVGAGI (reference sequence). V gave up 5 bases and J gave up 6 bases; unmatched junction bases: 13. The CDR3, as DNA: TGTGCCAGCAGTAAGTCGCCGGGACAGGGGTCTGGCGAGCAGTACTTC. This codes for CASSKSPGQGSGEQYF.

The rearrangement links TRBV9 to TRBJ1-5; TRBD1 might be the D (6 bases). V was pared by 0 bases and J by 0 bases, with 13 bases between. The CDR3 has 17 amino acids. The V gene's germline CDR1 is SGDLS and CDR2 YYNGEE. CDR3 nucleotides: TGTGCCAGCAGCGTAGGAGCAGGGGTCTATAGCAATCAGCCCCAGCATTTT. It specifies CASSVGAGVYSNQPQHF.

V is TRBV7-9 and J is TRBJ2-3; TRBD2 matches at 11 bases. V trimming: 10 bases; J trimming: 6 bases; junction bases outside the gene matches: 9. Germline V gives CDR1 SEHNR, CDR2 FQNEAQ (reference sequence). CDR3 length equals 14 residues. The CDR3 region is CATRLAGLGDTQYF. The CDR3 bases are TGTGCCACGCGACTAGCGGGGTTAGGGGATACGCAGTATTTT.